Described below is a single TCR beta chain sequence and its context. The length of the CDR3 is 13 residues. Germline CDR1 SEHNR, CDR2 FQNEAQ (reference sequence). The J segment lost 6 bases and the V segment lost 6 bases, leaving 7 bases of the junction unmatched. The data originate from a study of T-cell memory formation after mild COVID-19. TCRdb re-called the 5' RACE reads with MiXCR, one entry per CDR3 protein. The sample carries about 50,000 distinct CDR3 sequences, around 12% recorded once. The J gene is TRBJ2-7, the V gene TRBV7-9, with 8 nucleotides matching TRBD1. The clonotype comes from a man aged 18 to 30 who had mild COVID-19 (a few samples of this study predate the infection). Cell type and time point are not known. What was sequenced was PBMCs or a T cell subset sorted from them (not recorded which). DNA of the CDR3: TGTGCCAGCAGTCGACAGGGGACGGGCGAGCAGTACGTC. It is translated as CASSRQGTGEQYV.